Below, one TCR beta chain is given with its context. The target antigen is unknown. This sample is part of a study of CD4 T cells in relation to SARS-CoV-2 and coronaviruses. Before the COVID-19 pandemic, during about 2010-2018, CD4+ T cells were taken from unexposed donors. CD4+ T cells were isolated from the cells after about nine days of culture. Testing used SARS-CoV-2 S/N and four cold-coronavirus spikes on unexposed-donor CD4+ T cells, cells permitting. The CDR3 has 13 residues. CDR1 is MNHNY, CDR2 SVGAGI, per germline (reference sequence). The V end lost 5 bases, the J end lost 1 base, and 8 bases lay between the germline ends. Clones were sequenced by immunoSEQ multiplex PCR, and TCRdb holds only the in-frame ones, with some missing. The table has some 23,000 clones, 75% to 85% seen once.

The chain carries TRBV6-6 and TRBJ1-1; no reliable D call. This clonotype was sampled from a human donor in good health. Sequenced sample: CD4+ T cells from PBMCs, cultured in vitro. The CDR3 loop reads CASSPGTNTEAFF. CDR3 bases: TGTGCCAGCAGTCCGGGAACGAACACTGAAGCTTTCTTT.